This note documents a single TCR beta chain sequence. Individually, cDNA molecules had unique molecular identifiers attached to them. MiXCR, applied by TCRdb to the 5' RACE reads, yields one record per CDR3 protein. In the table there are approximately 90,000 distinct CDR3 sequences, roughly 11% of which are singletons. The CDR3 totals 17 residues. The trim removed 4 bases at V and 1 base at J, leaving 13 bases unmatched. Germline V CDR1 and CDR2: SGHTS, YDEGEE. This specimen comes from a study of early T cells in non-severe SARS-CoV-2 infection. The specimen comprised whole blood, sampled at baseline. The rearrangement uses TRBV5-8 and TRBJ2-7; 8 nucleotides agree with TRBD1. The sequence came from an adult who was a healthcare worker with PCR-confirmed SARS-CoV-2 infection or an uninfected control (not recorded which). CDR3 protein: CASSDPGTGRSSYEQYF. DNA of the CDR3: TGTGCCAGCAGCGACCCGGGGACAGGTAGATCTTCCTACGAGCAGTACTTC.